This T cell receptor beta chain was identified in a study of T cell responses to AZD1222 COVID-19 vaccine. Whole-study context: Investigators merged groups given second doses at roughly 4 or roughly 12 weeks. Study-wide points: Along spike, vaccine-associated CD4 TCRs were found throughout, with dominance at 160-218 and 743-854.

The CDR3 length is 13 residues. V lost 4 bases and J 7 bases, leaving 11 bases between the germline ends. Germline V gives CDR1 MGHDK, CDR2 SYGVNS. Method: immunoSEQ multiplex PCR; TCRdb's copy keeps in-frame clones and lacks some. The sample yields 150,000 or so clones, 80% to 95% seen once. Remarks on this clone: The target antigen is unknown.

The chain links TRBV25-1 to TRBJ1-5; D unresolved. This TCR derives from an adult in good health. The sequenced sample was peripheral blood, obtained on day 0 of AZD1222 vaccination. The CDR3 nucleotides are TGTGCCAGCAGTGGGCCTGAGAGGCAGCCCCAGCATTTT. Amino acid sequence: CASSGPERQPQHF.